This T cell receptor (beta chain) was captured in a study of read filtering for tumor transcriptome and immune sequencing. Study background: After DNase treatment, RNA was made into whole-transcriptome libraries. RNA-seq yielded only about 75 to 1,400 TCR reads, IR-seq about 3.5 to 10.27 million.

This clonotype has a handful of counts. Given a much more abundant clone one base away, this may be a read error. The library was built from 400 ng RNA with molecular barcoded adaptors for alpha/delta and beta/gamma chains. TCRdb itself ran the reads through MiXCR, one entry per CDR3 protein. The table lists about 86,000 distinct CDR3 sequences, roughly 12% of them singletons, with under 15% in the top ten. From germline, CDR1 is MDHEN and CDR2 SYDVKM. Deletions cut 7 bases from V and 5 bases from J, with 17 bases between. This CDR3 has 15 residues. This TCR was sampled from a donor aged 40 or older with multiple myeloma. The material sequenced was a population of CD138-negative cells sorted from bone marrow. This chain joins TRBV28 and TRBJ2-2; TRBD2 is a possible D gene (6 bases). The CDR3 reads CASMPGTVHTGELFF. In DNA, the CDR3 is TGTGCCAGCATGCCCGGGACTGTTCATACCGGGGAGCTGTTTTTT. Looking up the rest from reference TRBV28 and TRBJ2-2 gives the full variable domain: DVKVTQSSRYLVKRTGEKVFLECVQDMDHENMFWYRQDPGLGLRLIYFSYDVKMKEKGDIPEGYSVSREKKERFSLILESASTNQTSMYLCASMPGTVHTGELFFGEGSRLTVL.